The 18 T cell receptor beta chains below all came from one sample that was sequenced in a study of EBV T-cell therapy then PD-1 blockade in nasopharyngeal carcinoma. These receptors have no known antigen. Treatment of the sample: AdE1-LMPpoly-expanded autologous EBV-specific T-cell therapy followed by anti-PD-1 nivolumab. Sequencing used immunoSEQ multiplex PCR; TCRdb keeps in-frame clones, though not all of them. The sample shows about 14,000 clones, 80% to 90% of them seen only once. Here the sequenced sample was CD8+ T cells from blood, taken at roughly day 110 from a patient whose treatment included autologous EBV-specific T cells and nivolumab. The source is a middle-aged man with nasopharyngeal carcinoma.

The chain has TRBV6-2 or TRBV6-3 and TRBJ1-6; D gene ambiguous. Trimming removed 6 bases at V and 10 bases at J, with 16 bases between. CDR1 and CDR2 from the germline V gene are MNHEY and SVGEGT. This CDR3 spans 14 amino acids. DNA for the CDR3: TGTGCCAGCAGCTTGACTGGAGGAACATCACCCCTCCACTTT. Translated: CASSLTGGTSPLHF.

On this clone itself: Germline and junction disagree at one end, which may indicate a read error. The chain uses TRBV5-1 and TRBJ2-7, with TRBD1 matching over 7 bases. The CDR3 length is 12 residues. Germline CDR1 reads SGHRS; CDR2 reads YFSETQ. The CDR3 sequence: CASSYRGYGQYF. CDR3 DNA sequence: TGCGCCAGCAGCTACAGGGGATACGGGCAGTACTTC.

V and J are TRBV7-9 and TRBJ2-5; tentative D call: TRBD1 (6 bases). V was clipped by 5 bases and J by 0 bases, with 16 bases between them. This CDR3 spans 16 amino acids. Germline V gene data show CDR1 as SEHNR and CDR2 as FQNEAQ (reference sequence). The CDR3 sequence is CASSKSPQGYQETQYF. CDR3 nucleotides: TGTGCCAGCAGCAAATCCCCCCAGGGGTACCAAGAGACCCAGTACTTC.

The CDR3 DNA reads as TGTGCCACCAGTGATTCGGACGCCTCAACTAATGAAAAACTGTTTTTT. Amino acid sequence: CATSDSDASTNEKLFF. The chain couples TRBV24-1 to TRBJ1-4; D gene ambiguous. The ends were cut back, 2 bases at V and 0 bases at J, with 9 bases in the middle. This CDR3 contains 16 residues. Germline CDR1 KGHDR, CDR2 SFDVKD.

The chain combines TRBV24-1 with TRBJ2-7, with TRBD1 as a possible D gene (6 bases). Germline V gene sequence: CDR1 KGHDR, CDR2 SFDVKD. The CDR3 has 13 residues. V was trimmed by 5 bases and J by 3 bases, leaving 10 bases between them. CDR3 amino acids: CATSATGNYEQYF. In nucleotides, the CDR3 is TGTGCCACCAGTGCCACAGGGAACTACGAGCAGTACTTC.

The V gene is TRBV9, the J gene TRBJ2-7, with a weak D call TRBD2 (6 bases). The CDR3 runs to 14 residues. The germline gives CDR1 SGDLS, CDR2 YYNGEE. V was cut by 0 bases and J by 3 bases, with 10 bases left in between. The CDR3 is CASSVGGVGYEQYF. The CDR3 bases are TGTGCCAGCAGCGTAGGGGGGGTCGGCTACGAGCAGTACTTC. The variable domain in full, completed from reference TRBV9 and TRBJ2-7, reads DSGVTQTPKHLITATGQRVTLRCSPRSGDLSVYWYQQSLDQGLQFLIQYYNGEERAKGNILERFSAQQFPDLHSELNLSSLELGDSALYFCASSVGGVGYEQYFGPGTRLTVT.

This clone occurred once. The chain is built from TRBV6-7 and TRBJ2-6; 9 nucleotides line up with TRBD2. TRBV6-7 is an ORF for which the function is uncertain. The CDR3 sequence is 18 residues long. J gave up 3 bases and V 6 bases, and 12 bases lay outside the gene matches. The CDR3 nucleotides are TGTGCCAGCAGCGCCCCGGTGGAGCGGGGGGTTGGGGCCAACGTCCTGACTTTC. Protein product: CASSAPVERGVGANVLTF.

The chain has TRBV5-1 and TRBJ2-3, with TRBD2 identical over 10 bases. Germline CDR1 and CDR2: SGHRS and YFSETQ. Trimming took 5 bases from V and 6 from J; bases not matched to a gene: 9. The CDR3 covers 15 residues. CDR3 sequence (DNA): TGCGCCAGCAGTCGGGCTAGCGGGGGCCCGGATACGCAGTATTTT. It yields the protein CASSRASGGPDTQYF.

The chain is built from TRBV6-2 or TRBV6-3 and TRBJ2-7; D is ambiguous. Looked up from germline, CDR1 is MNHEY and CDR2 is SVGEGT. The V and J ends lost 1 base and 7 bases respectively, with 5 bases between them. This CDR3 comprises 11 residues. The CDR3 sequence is CASSYLGEQYF. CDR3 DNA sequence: TGTGCCAGCAGTTACTTGGGGGAGCAGTACTTC.

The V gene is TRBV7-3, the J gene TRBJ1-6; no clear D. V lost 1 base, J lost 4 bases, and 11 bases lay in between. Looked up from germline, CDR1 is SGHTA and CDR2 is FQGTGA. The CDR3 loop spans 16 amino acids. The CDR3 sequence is CASSLNTDLYNSPLHF. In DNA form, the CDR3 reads TGTGCCAGCAGCTTAAACACCGACCTGTATAATTCACCCCTCCACTTT.

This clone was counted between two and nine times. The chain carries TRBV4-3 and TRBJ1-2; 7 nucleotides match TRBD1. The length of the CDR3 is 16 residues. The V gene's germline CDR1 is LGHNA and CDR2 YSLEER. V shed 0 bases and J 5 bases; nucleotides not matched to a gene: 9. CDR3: CASSQDLKGASYGYTF. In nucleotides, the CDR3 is TGCGCCAGCAGCCAAGATTTGAAGGGGGCGTCGTATGGCTACACCTTC.

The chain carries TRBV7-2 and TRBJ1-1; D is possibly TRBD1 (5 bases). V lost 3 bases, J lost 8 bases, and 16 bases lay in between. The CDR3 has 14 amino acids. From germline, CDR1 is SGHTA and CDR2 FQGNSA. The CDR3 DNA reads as TGTGCCAGCAGCTTTATTACCCCAGGGAACGAAGCTTTCTTT. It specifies CASSFITPGNEAFF.

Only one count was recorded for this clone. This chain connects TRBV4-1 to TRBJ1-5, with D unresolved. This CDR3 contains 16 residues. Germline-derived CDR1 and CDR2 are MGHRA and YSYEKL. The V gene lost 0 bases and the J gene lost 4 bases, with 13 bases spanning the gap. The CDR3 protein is CASSQELGVGNQPQHF. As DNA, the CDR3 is TGCGCCAGCAGCCAAGAGTTAGGAGTGGGTAATCAGCCCCAGCATTTT.

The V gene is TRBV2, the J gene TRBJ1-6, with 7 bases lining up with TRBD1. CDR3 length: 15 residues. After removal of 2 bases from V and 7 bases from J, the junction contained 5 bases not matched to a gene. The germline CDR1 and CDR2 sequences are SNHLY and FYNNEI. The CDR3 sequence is CASSELGQTNSPLHF. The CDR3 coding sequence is TGTGCCAGCAGTGAATTGGGACAGACCAATTCACCCCTCCACTTT.

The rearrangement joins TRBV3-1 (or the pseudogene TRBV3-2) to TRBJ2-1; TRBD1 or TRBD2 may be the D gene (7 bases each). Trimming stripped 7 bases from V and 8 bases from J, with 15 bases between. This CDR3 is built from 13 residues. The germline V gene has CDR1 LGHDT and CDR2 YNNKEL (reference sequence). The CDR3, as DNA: TGTGCCAGCACCCAGGGGGGGCTCCATGAGCAGTTCTTC. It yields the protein CASTQGGLHEQFF.

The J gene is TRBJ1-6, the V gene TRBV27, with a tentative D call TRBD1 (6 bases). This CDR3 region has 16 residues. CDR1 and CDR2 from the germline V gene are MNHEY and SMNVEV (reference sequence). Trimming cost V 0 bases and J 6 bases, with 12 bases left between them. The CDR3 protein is CASSLSGNRANSPLHF. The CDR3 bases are TGTGCCAGCAGTTTATCGGGGAACAGGGCTAATTCACCCCTCCACTTT.

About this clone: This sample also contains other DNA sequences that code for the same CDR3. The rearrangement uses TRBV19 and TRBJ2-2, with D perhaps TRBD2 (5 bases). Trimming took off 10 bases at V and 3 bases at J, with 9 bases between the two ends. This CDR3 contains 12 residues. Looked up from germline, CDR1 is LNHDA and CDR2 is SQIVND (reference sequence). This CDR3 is CATEGYTGELFF. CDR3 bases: TGTGCCACCGAGGGATACACCGGGGAGCTGTTTTTT.

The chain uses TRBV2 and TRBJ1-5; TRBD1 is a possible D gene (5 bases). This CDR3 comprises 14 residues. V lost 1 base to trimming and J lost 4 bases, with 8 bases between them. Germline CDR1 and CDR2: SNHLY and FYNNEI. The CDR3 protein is CASSEGGPNQPQHF. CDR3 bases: TGTGCCAGCAGTGAAGGGGGCCCAAATCAGCCCCAGCATTTT.